The 24 T cell receptor beta chains given below trace back to one sample, sequenced in a study of shared clonotypes between healthy human individuals. Clones were sequenced by immunoSEQ multiplex PCR, and TCRdb holds only the in-frame ones, with some missing. The profile shows about 2.4 million clones, roughly 93% of them singletons. Input material: naive CD4+ T cells from PBMCs. The subset is: CD45RA+ positively selected. The receptors were sampled from a man aged 18 to 29 in good health. Some clones in this sample may be carry-over from other donors' samples.

This rearrangement joins TRBV29-1 to TRBJ2-1; the D is unclear. Trimming removed 3 bases from V and 12 bases from J, with 18 bases in between. Germline lookup yields CDR1 SQVTM and CDR2 ANQGSEA. CDR3 length equals 13 residues. The CDR3: CSVDASGSSGQFF. The CDR3 coding sequence is TGCAGCGTTGACGCATCGGGCAGCTCCGGGCAGTTCTTC.

This chain connects TRBV7-6 to TRBJ2-1, with D unresolved. The ends were cut back, 2 bases at V and 0 bases at J, with 5 bases in the middle. Germline values: CDR1 SGHVS, CDR2 FNYEAQ. The CDR3 loop spans 14 amino acids. This CDR3 reads CASSLTGSYNEQFF. In DNA form, the CDR3 reads TGTGCCAGCAGCTTAACTGGCTCCTACAATGAGCAGTTCTTC.

The rearrangement joins TRBV29-1 to TRBJ2-1; 11 bases fit TRBD1. Germline CDR1 is SQVTM and CDR2 is ANQGSEA. J lost 7 bases, V lost 6 bases, and 14 bases had no gene match. The CDR3 runs 16 residues. In DNA form, the CDR3 reads TGCAGCGTGGGCCGTATGGGACAGGGGGTTAGAAATGAGCAGTTCTTC. Its protein is CSVGRMGQGVRNEQFF.

The chain has TRBV9 and TRBJ1-2, with unresolved D. Trimming stripped 4 bases from V and 0 bases from J, with 13 bases between. CDR3 length: 15 amino acids. CDR1 and CDR2 from the germline V gene are SGDLS and YYNGEE. The CDR3 sequence is CASSSNPLTNYGYTF. CDR3 coding DNA: TGTGCCAGCAGCTCCAACCCATTAACTAACTATGGCTACACCTTC.

To note about this clone: Other DNA sequences from this sample encode an identical CDR3 as well. The rearrangement uses TRBV5-1 and TRBJ2-7, with 7 bases matching TRBD1. With 3 bases clipped from V and 5 bases from J, the junction kept 5 bases outside the gene matches. This CDR3 is 13 amino acids long. Germline CDR1 SGHRS, CDR2 YFSETQ. The CDR3 DNA follows: TGCGCCAGCAGCTCACAGGGGTTCGACGAGCAGTACTTC. The encoded protein is CASSSQGFDEQYF. The full variable domain, rest sourced from reference TRBV5-1 and TRBJ2-7, is KAGVTQTPRYLIKTRGQQVTLSCSPISGHRSVSWYQQTPGQGLQFLFEYFSETQRNKGNFPGRFSGRQFSNSRSEMNVSTLELGDSALYLCASSSQGFDEQYFGPGTRLTVT.

The V gene is TRBV11-3, the J gene TRBJ2-1, with D possibly called TRBD1 or TRBD2 (6 bases each). Looked up from germline, CDR1 is SGHNT and CDR2 is YENEEA. The CDR3 is made up of 11 amino acids. Trimming took 8 bases from V and 9 from J, leaving 11 bases between them. CDR3 DNA: TGTGCCAGCTCGGGGGCGAGTGAGCAGTTCTTC. Residues: CASSGASEQFF.

This clone has just one count. The chain links TRBV14 to TRBJ2-1; the match to TRBD2 covers 10 bases. Germline loops: CDR1 SGHDN, CDR2 FVKESK. Trimming took 5 bases from V and 9 from J; bases not matched to a gene: 4. There are 13 residues in the CDR3. CDR3 protein: CASSTSGAGEQFF. The CDR3 DNA reads as TGTGCCAGCAGCACTAGCGGGGCGGGTGAGCAGTTCTTC.

The chain links TRBV10-1 to TRBJ2-7; no definite D call. Between the trimmed V and J ends, which lost 10 bases and 5 bases, there was a span of 27 bases. The CDR3 is 16 amino acids. CDR1 WNHNN and CDR2 SYGVQD come from the germline V gene (reference sequence). CDR3 sequence reads: CATDSVRAIRSHEQYF. The DNA of the CDR3 is TGCGCCACCGATTCTGTCCGGGCTATCCGATCCCACGAGCAGTACTTC.

The V and J genes are TRBV28 and TRBJ2-7; 9 bases align to TRBD1. V trimming: 6 bases; J trimming: 5 bases; junction bases outside the gene matches: 5. Looked up from germline, CDR1 is MDHEN and CDR2 is SYDVKM. The CDR3 has 13 residues. CDR3 nucleotide sequence: TGTGCCAGCAGAACGGGACAGGGAAACGAGCAGTACTTC. Residues: CASRTGQGNEQYF.

CDR3 coding DNA: TGCGCCAGCATTAACAGCCCGGGTCAGTTCAATGAGCAGTTCTTC. It yields the protein CASINSPGQFNEQFF. The rearrangement links TRBV5-1 to TRBJ2-1; D uncertain. CDR3 size: 15 residues. V was shortened by 6 bases and J by 6 bases, with 19 bases between the two germline ends. Germline assignment: CDR1 SGHRS and CDR2 YFSETQ.

The J gene is TRBJ2-2, the V gene TRBV18; 15 bases match TRBD2. The CDR3 has 18 residues. The V and J ends lost 3 bases and 2 bases, in that order; junction bases with no gene match: 4. Germline V lookup: CDR1 KGHSH, CDR2 LQKENI. CDR3 region: CASSPGTSGRTNTGELFF. The CDR3 coding sequence is TGTGCCAGCTCACCTGGGACTAGCGGGAGGACAAACACCGGGGAGCTGTTTTTT.

The chain recombines TRBV28 with TRBJ2-7; 9 nucleotides agree with TRBD1. J gave up 6 bases and V 6 bases, and 9 bases lay outside the gene matches. This CDR3 has 14 residues. Germline values: CDR1 MDHEN, CDR2 SYDVKM. The CDR3, as DNA: TGTGCCAGCAGCCACGGGACAGGGAGAACCGAGCAGTACTTC. It specifies CASSHGTGRTEQYF.

The rearrangement links TRBV6-1 to TRBJ2-7, with D possibly being TRBD2 (6 bases). CDR1 and CDR2 from the germline V gene are MNHNS and SASEGT. V was clipped by 4 bases and J by 12 bases, with 16 bases between them. The CDR3 contains 12 residues. The CDR3 sequence is CASSGWRGSGYF. The CDR3 coding sequence is TGTGCCAGCAGTGGCTGGCGGGGATCTGGGTACTTC.

This chain links TRBV28 with TRBJ2-2; D unresolved. The germline V gene encodes CDR1 MDHEN and CDR2 SYDVKM. The CDR3 covers 18 residues. V lost 6 bases to trimming and J lost 4 bases, with 24 bases between them. The CDR3 nucleotides are TGTGCCAGCAGCCCAAGAAGAGGAAATCGTCAGCCCACCGGGGAGCTGTTTTTT. Its translation: CASSPRRGNRQPTGELFF.

The chain recombines TRBV5-5 with TRBJ2-1; 10 bases map to TRBD2. V was clipped by 3 bases and J by 0 bases; unmatched bases: 9. The CDR3 covers 18 residues. Germline CDR1 and CDR2: SGHKS and YYEKEE (reference sequence). CDR3 region: CASSSHLVAGGSYNEQFF. The CDR3 region has the DNA TGTGCCAGCAGCTCTCACCTCGTAGCGGGAGGCTCCTACAATGAGCAGTTCTTC. Together with reference TRBV5-5 and TRBJ2-1, the CDR3 gives the full variable domain: DAGVTQSPTHLIKTRGQQVTLRCSPISGHKSVSWYQQVLGQGPQFIFQYYEKEERGRGNFPDRFSARQFPNYSSELNVNALLLGDSALYLCASSSHLVAGGSYNEQFFGPGTRLTVL.

On this clone itself: Distinct nucleotide sequences in the sample also encode this CDR3. V is TRBV19 and J is TRBJ2-7, with D perhaps TRBD1 (5 bases). Germline V gene sequence: CDR1 LNHDA, CDR2 SQIVND (reference sequence). The CDR3 is 13 amino acids. V was clipped by 5 bases and J by 2 bases, with 10 bases between them. DNA for the CDR3: TGTGCCAGTAGTTTCCAGGGTACCTACGAGCAGTACTTC. The encoded protein is CASSFQGTYEQYF.

The CDR3 reads CASSQDTLAGRWQYF. The CDR3 nucleotides are TGCGCCAGCAGCCAAGATACGCTAGCGGGACGGTGGCAGTACTTC. The V gene is TRBV4-1, the J gene TRBJ2-7; 9 bases line up with TRBD2. CDR3 length: 15 residues. Germline V lookup: CDR1 MGHRA, CDR2 YSYEKL. The trim removed 0 bases at V and 9 bases at J, leaving 9 bases unmatched.

V and J are TRBV5-1 and TRBJ2-7; possibly TRBD1 for D (6 bases). Trimming removed 5 bases from V and 4 bases from J, with 13 bases in between. The germline gives CDR1 SGHRS, CDR2 YFSETQ. This CDR3 contains 13 residues. CDR3 DNA: TGCGCCAGCAGGGCCTTCCAGGGGTACGAGCAGTACTTC. This sequence encodes CASRAFQGYEQYF.

V gene TRBV18 combines with J gene TRBJ1-1; D call uncertain. The CDR3 spans 15 residues. From germline, CDR1 is KGHSH and CDR2 LQKENI. V gave up 2 bases and J gave up 0 bases, with 10 bases separating them. The CDR3 region is CASSPIYGMNTEAFF. CDR3 bases: TGTGCCAGCTCACCAATTTATGGGATGAACACTGAAGCTTTCTTT.

The chain joins TRBV7-3 to TRBJ2-2; D unresolved. V lost 5 bases and J lost 6, with 7 bases in between. CDR1 and CDR2 (germline): SGHTA, FQGTGA. CDR3 length: 12 residues. The CDR3 spells CASSEAAGELFF. The CDR3 DNA reads as TGTGCCAGCAGCGAGGCGGCCGGGGAGCTGTTTTTT.

The V and J genes are TRBV28 and TRBJ2-2; D perhaps matches TRBD1 (6 bases). The V end was cut by 6 bases, the J end by 7 bases, with 15 bases between. The CDR3 sequence is 14 residues long. CDR1 and CDR2 from the germline V gene are MDHEN and SYDVKM. CDR3 protein: CASRQGGLGGELFF. DNA of the CDR3: TGTGCCAGCAGACAGGGTGGGCTCGGCGGGGAGCTGTTTTTT.

The V gene is TRBV5-1, the J gene TRBJ2-2; 9 nucleotides match TRBD1. This CDR3 has 16 residues. The germline V gene encodes CDR1 SGHRS and CDR2 YFSETQ. The V segment lost 5 bases and the J segment 6 bases; nucleotides outside the gene matches: 11. The CDR3 nucleotides read TGCGCCAGCAGTGTTTCCGGGCGGACAGGGGCCGGGGAGCTGTTTTTT. It codes for CASSVSGRTGAGELFF.

This clone was seen a single time. The rearrangement joins TRBV4-2 to TRBJ1-3, with D tentatively TRBD1 (6 bases). There are 16 residues in the CDR3. The germline gives CDR1 LGHNA, CDR2 YNFKEQ. The V end lost 4 bases, the J end lost 4 bases, and 17 bases lay between the germline ends. CDR3 region: CASSPYPGTRGNTIYF. As DNA, the CDR3 is TGTGCCAGCAGCCCATATCCCGGGACACGAGGAAACACCATATATTTT.

V gene TRBV5-4 combines with J gene TRBJ2-2, with 7 bases lining up with TRBD1. CDR1 is SGHNT and CDR2 is YYREEE in the germline V gene (reference sequence). V shed 1 base and J 5 bases; nucleotides not matched to a gene: 8. The CDR3 consists of 16 residues. The CDR3 loop is CASSLLPGQITGELFF. In nucleotides, the CDR3 is TGTGCCAGCAGCTTGCTACCGGGACAGATAACCGGGGAGCTGTTTTTT.